These 10 T cell receptor beta chains were sequenced from one sample in a study of blood T cell repertoires in COVID-19 (dated by TCRdb to between 2020 and 2021). Libraries were prepared through the immunoSEQ multiplex PCR assay. As stored in TCRdb, this immuneACCESS dataset retains in-frame rearrangements with V and J assigned. A fraction of the clones does not appear; measured against another copy, unresolved V genes explain less than half of the discrepancy, and the remainder lacks a known reason. This sample lists 68,000 or so clones; roughly 84% were detected once. The ten largest clones represent around 2.8% of the sample. The sample comprised peripheral blood. The receptors stem from a man aged 70-80 years with active or convalescent COVID-19.

The chain links TRBV7-2 to TRBJ1-2, with D tentatively TRBD1 (5 bases). From germline, CDR1 is SGHTA and CDR2 FQGNSA. CDR3 length: 14 residues. V lost 2 bases, J lost 8 bases, and 15 bases lay in between. In DNA, the CDR3 is TGTGCCAGCAGCTTACAACGGGGCGCGGGAGGCTACACCTTC. Residues: CASSLQRGAGGYTF.

This clone was detected only a few times. CDR3 nucleotide sequence: TGTGCCAGTTCCCCCGGGAGGAGCTCCTACAATGAGCAGTTCTTC. Its protein product is CASSPGRSSYNEQFF. J is TRBJ2-1 and V is TRBV7-9, with 7 bases identical to TRBD2. Per the germline V gene, CDR1 is SEHNR and CDR2 is FQNEAQ (reference sequence). This CDR3 contains 15 residues. V lost 9 bases, J lost 0 bases, and 8 bases stayed unmatched.

The chain has TRBV6-1 and TRBJ1-6, with 8 bases that match TRBD1. Germline CDR1 is MNHNS and CDR2 is SASEGT. Trimming removed 1 base from V and 5 bases from J; junction bases left unmatched: 1. This CDR3 is built from 15 residues. The CDR3 spells CASSEGQGNNSPLHF. The CDR3 nucleotides read TGTGCCAGCAGTGAAGGACAGGGGAATAATTCACCCCTCCACTTT.

The chain employs TRBV27 and TRBJ2-6; TRBD2 might be the D (6 bases). CDR1 and CDR2 from the germline V gene are MNHEY and SMNVEV (reference sequence). Deletions cut 10 bases from V and 2 bases from J, with 12 bases between. This CDR3 is 14 amino acids long. DNA of the CDR3: TGTGCCACCGGGGAGGTCCCTGGGGCCAACGTCCTGACTTTC. The encoded protein is CATGEVPGANVLTF.

V is TRBV6-1 and J is TRBJ1-1; D remains ambiguous. V was shortened by 2 bases and J by 4 bases, with 11 bases between the two germline ends. In germline, CDR1 is MNHNS, CDR2 SASEGT. The CDR3 has 14 residues. The CDR3 DNA is TGTGCCAGCAGTGAACGGAGGGAGGGCACTGAAGCTTTCTTT. Translating gives CASSERREGTEAFF.

The J gene is TRBJ1-5, the V gene TRBV16; 12 bases map to TRBD1. From germline, CDR1 is KGHSY and CDR2 FQNENV. The V segment lost 2 bases and the J segment 7 bases; nucleotides outside the gene matches: 3. The CDR3 runs 15 residues. CDR3: CASSQGTGGSQPQHF. The CDR3 DNA sequence: TGTGCCAGCAGCCAAGGGACAGGGGGCAGCCAGCCCCAGCATTTT.

The rearrangement links TRBV5-4 to TRBJ1-3; 10 bases map to TRBD1. Germline V gene lookup returns CDR1 SGHNT and CDR2 YYREEE (reference sequence). Trimming took 4 bases from V and 5 from J; bases not matched to a gene: 6. This CDR3 is built from 15 residues. CDR3 sequence (DNA): TGTGCCAGCAGCCCGGGGGACAGGGGTCGAAACACCATATATTTT. Translated: CASSPGDRGRNTIYF. The variable domain in full, with the rest retrieved from reference TRBV5-4 and TRBJ1-3, is ETGVTQSPTHLIKTRGQQVTLRCSSQSGHNTVSWYQQALGQGPQFIFQYYREEENGRGNFPPRFSGLQFPNYSSELNVNALELDDSALYLCASSPGDRGRNTIYFGEGSWLTVV.

The chain recombines TRBV30 with TRBJ1-3; 8 nucleotides align to TRBD1. After removal of 3 bases from V and 2 bases from J, the junction contained 3 bases not matched to a gene. Germline V gene lookup returns CDR1 GTSNPN and CDR2 SVGIG (reference sequence). The CDR3 consists of 14 residues. The CDR3 loop is CAWRGTGTGNTIYF. The CDR3 coding sequence is TGTGCCTGGAGGGGGACAGGAACTGGAAACACCATATATTTT.

The rearrangement joins TRBV11-3 to TRBJ1-4, with D possibly TRBD1 on 5 matching bases. This CDR3 is built from 17 residues. Germline V CDR1 and CDR2: SGHNT, YENEEA. Trimming removed 1 base from V and 10 bases from J, with 22 bases in between. CDR3 loop: CASSLGGACFPRIKLFF. CDR3 in DNA: TGTGCCAGCAGCTTAGGCGGGGCGTGCTTCCCCCGGATAAAACTGTTTTTT.

V usage is TRBV29-1 and J usage is TRBJ2-2; tentatively, D is TRBD2 (6 bases). Germline CDR1 reads SQVTM; CDR2 reads ANQGSEA. V lost 6 bases and J lost 7, with 12 bases in between. This CDR3 has 12 residues. The DNA for the CDR3 is TGCAGCGTCCACGGGGGTCTCGGGGAGCTGTTTTTT. This codes for CSVHGGLGELFF.